This T cell receptor (beta chain) was profiled in a study of cytomegalovirus exposure and HLA in healthy donors. Study context: Unique TCR beta sequences numbering approximately 120 million came from about 179 million T cells in an earlier analysis.

Study outcomes and limitations: Later genetic work tied a missense DCLRE1C variant to beta-chain V and J trimming.

CDR1 is MDHEN, CDR2 SYDVKM, per germline. This CDR3 is 15 amino acids long. V gave up 2 bases and J gave up 3 bases; unmatched junction bases: 5. The donors, nominally healthy at sampling, likely had unrecorded immune exposures. Amplification used 60 Vbeta primers and 13 Jbeta primers. The method was immunoSEQ multiplex PCR; TCRdb's version includes in-frame clones alone and lacks a portion of them. The table lists 250,000 to 350,000 clones, roughly 85% of them singletons, with 3.5% to 4% in the top ten. Concerning this clone: Its antigen is unknown.

This chain joins TRBV28 and TRBJ2-7; 9 nucleotides match TRBD1. Sequencing was done on a sample of PBMCs. This TCR was recovered from a man aged 35-49 years in good health and CMV-seropositive. CDR3 loop: CASSLAGTGNYEQYF. CDR3 DNA: TGTGCCAGCAGTTTAGCCGGGACAGGGAACTACGAGCAGTACTTC.